This T cell receptor beta chain was observed in a study of blood T cell repertoires in COVID-19. Study-wide background: Nucleic acid was either cDNA or gDNA, and it came from T cells, B-cell-depleted T cells, or PBMCs.

Authors' methods: Amplification from reference gene primers served as the basis for estimated nucleated cell counts. TCRdb keeps only in-frame clones here, not all; method: immunoSEQ multiplex PCR. V, J and clone size derive from that table, while D and trimming were established from the DNA sequence. This sample carries about 91,000 clones, about four fifths of them seen once, and the ten largest clones take roughly 25%. The V and J ends lost 10 bases and 1 base, in that order; junction bases with no gene match: 9. The CDR3 runs to 15 residues. CDR1 SGHNT and CDR2 YYREEE come from the germline V gene (reference sequence).

The receptor was derived from a man between 65 and 79 years old with acute or convalescent COVID-19. The rearrangement uses TRBV5-4 and TRBJ2-2; 8 bases line up with TRBD2. Specimen: peripheral blood. The CDR3: CAVLSGSMNTGELFF. The CDR3, as DNA: TGTGCCGTCCTGAGCGGGAGTATGAACACCGGGGAGCTGTTTTTT.